This TCR beta chain comes out of a study of T-cell memory formation after mild COVID-19. Study observations and caveats: The main location of contracting CD4+ clones was CM and EM, and that of contracting CD8+ clones was EMRA.

Germline V gives CDR1 ENHRY, CDR2 SYGVKD. CDR3 length: 12 amino acids. The V gene lost 4 bases and the J gene lost 7 bases, with 8 bases spanning the gap. TCRdb itself ran the 5' RACE reads through MiXCR, one entry per CDR3 protein. The data contain just over 300,000 distinct CDR3 sequences, just under 20% of them singletons. With regard to this clonotype: Antigen specificity is unknown.

This TCR was sampled from a young man who had mild COVID-19 (a few samples of this study predate the infection). Cell type and time point are not known. Sequenced sample: PBMCs or a T cell subset sorted from them (not recorded which). The chain recombines TRBV10-3 with TRBJ1-5; no definite D call. CDR3 region: CAISATNQPQHF. Written as DNA, the CDR3 is TGTGCCATCAGTGCGACCAACCAGCCCCAGCATTTT.